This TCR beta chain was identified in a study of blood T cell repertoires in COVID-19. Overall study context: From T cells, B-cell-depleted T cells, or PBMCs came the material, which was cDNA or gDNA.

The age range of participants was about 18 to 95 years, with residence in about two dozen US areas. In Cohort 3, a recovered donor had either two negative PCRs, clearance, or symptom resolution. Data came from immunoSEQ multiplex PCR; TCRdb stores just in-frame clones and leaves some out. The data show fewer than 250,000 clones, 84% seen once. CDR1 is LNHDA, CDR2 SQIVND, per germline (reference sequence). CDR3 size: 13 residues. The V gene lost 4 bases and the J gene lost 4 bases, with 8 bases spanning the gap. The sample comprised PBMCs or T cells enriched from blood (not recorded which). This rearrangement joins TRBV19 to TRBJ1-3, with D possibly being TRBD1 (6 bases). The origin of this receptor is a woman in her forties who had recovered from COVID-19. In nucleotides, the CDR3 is TGTGCCAGTAGTACAGGGGTCGGAAACACCATATATTTT. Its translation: CASSTGVGNTIYF.